This passage covers 5 T cell receptor beta chains from one sample sequenced in a study of regulatory T cells in long-lasting Graves disease. The time point is: newly diagnosed GD, antithyroid drugs for less than 3 months. PBMCs provided the RNA from which the TCR library was made. Library construction for TCR beta used iRepertoire HTBI primers and Arm-PCR of CDR3 regions. Each CDR3 protein gets one entry after TCRdb re-called the multiplex PCR reads with MiXCR. The sample gives under 800,000 distinct CDR3 sequences, roughly 16% of which show up once; approximately 18% is in the top ten. The data also belong to a second study, concerning T cells in Graves' hyperthyroidism and ophthalmopathy.

The input for sequencing was peripheral blood mononuclear cells (PBMCs), taken at new diagnosis, from a patient treated with antithyroid drugs. The origin of the receptors is a woman between 25 and 40 years old with Graves disease.

In the case of this clonotype: A read error may be the cause here, since a much bigger clone is one base away. V and J are TRBV27 and TRBJ2-7, with D tentatively TRBD1 (6 bases). Germline V gene sequence: CDR1 MNHEY, CDR2 SMNVEV (reference sequence). Trimming took off 7 bases at V and 2 bases at J, with 24 bases between the two ends. The CDR3 is 17 residues long. CDR3 DNA sequence: TGTGCCAGCATAAGCACGGGCCTGGACAGTACTCCCTACGAGCAGTACTTC. This translates into CASISTGLDSTPYEQYF.

This clonotype was picked up a small number of times. The chain is built from TRBV14 and TRBJ1-4; no clear D. The ends were cut back, 1 base at V and 7 bases at J, with 19 bases in the middle. The germline V gene encodes CDR1 SGHDN and CDR2 FVKESK. CDR3 length: 17 amino acids. The DNA for the CDR3 is TGTGCCAGCAGCCAAGCCTCATCCCCACGATGGGGTGAAAAACTGTTTTTT. Translated, it gives CASSQASSPRWGEKLFF.

In its sample, this clonotype was seen many times. The chain links TRBV27 to TRBJ1-5; possibly TRBD1 for D (5 bases). V was trimmed by 2 bases and J by 1 base, leaving 12 bases between them. The CDR3 is made up of 16 amino acids. Germline values: CDR1 MNHEY, CDR2 SMNVEV (reference sequence). This chain's CDR3 is CASSLGGLTSNQPQHF. The CDR3, as DNA: TGTGCCAGCAGTTTAGGGGGTCTTACCAGCAATCAGCCCCAGCATTTT.

This chain connects TRBV6-5 to TRBJ2-3; D is uncertain. Germline V gene sequence: CDR1 MNHEY, CDR2 SVGAGI. The CDR3 runs 14 residues. The V end was cut by 3 bases, the J end by 6 bases, with 13 bases between. Written as DNA, the CDR3 is TGTGCCAGCAGTTATTCGGGCGGTGGGGATACGCAGTATTTT. The encoded protein is CASSYSGGGDTQYF.

This clonotype occurred a few times. The chain recombines TRBV30 with TRBJ1-3; 8 positions agree with TRBD1. The CDR3 is 18 amino acids. Germline V gives CDR1 GTSNPN, CDR2 SVGIG (reference sequence). Germline trimming cut 5 bases from V and 2 bases from J; bases unmatched to any gene: 17. CDR3 region: CAWDRDRKFRPTGNTIYF. The CDR3 region has the DNA TGTGCCTGGGACCGGGACAGGAAGTTTAGACCCACTGGAAACACCATATATTTT.